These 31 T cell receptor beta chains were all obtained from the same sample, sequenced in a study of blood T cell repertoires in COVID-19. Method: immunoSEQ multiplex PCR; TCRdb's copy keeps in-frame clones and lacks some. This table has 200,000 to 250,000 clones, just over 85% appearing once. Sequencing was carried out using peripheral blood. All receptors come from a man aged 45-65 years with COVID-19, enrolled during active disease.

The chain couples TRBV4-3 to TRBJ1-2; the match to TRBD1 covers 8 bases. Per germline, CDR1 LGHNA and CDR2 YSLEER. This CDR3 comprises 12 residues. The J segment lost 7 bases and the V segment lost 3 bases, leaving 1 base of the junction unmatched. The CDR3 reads CASSQDRAGYTF. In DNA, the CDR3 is TGCGCCAGCAGCCAGGACAGGGCTGGCTACACCTTC.

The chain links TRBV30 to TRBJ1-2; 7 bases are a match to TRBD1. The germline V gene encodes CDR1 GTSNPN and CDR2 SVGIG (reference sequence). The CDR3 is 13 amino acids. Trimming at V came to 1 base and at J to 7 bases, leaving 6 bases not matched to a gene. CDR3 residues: CAWSATGMAGYTF. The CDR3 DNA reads TGTGCCTGGAGTGCGACAGGGATGGCTGGCTACACCTTC.

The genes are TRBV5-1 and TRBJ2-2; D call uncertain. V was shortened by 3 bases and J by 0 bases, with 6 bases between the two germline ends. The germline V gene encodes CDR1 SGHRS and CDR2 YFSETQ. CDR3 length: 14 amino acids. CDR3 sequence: CASSYNPNTGELFF. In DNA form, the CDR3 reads TGCGCCAGCAGCTATAATCCGAACACCGGGGAGCTGTTTTTT.

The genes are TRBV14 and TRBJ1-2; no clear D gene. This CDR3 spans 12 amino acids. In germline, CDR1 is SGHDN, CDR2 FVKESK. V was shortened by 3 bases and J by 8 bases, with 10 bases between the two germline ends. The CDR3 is CASSHPRGGYTF. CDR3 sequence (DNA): TGTGCCAGCAGCCATCCCCGCGGCGGCTACACCTTC.

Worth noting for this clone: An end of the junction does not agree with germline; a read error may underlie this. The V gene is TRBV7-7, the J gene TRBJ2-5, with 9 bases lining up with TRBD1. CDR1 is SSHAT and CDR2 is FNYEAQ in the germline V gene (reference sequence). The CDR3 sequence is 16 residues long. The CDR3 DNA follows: TGTGCTAGCAGCTCATATCGGACAGGGGTCGGAGAGACCCAGTACTTC. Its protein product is CASSSYRTGVGETQYF.

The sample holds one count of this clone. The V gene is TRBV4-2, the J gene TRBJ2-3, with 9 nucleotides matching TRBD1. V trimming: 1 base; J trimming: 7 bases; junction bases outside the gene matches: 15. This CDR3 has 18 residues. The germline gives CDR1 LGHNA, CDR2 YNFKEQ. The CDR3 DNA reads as TGTGCCAGCAGCCAAGCCATGGGGGACAGGGTAGGGCGGTATACGCAGTATTTT. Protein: CASSQAMGDRVGRYTQYF.

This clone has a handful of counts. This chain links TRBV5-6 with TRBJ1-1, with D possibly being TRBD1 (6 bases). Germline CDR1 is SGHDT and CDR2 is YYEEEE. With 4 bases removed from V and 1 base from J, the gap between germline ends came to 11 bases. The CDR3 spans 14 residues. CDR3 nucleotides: TGTGCCAGCAGCATCTTGGGACAGAACACTGAAGCTTTCTTT. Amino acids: CASSILGQNTEAFF.

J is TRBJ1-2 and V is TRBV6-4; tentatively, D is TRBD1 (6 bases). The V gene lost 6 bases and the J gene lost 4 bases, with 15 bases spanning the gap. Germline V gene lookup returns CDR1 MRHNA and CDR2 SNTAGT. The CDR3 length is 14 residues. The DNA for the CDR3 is TGTGCCAGCAGCCCTGCAGGGGATGGCTATGGCTACACCTTC. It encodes CASSPAGDGYGYTF.

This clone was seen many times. The CDR3 loop reads CASSLAWQGTRTGELFF. In DNA, the CDR3 is TGTGCCAGCAGCTTAGCTTGGCAGGGGACCAGGACCGGGGAGCTGTTTTTT. The rearrangement links TRBV7-9 to TRBJ2-2; tentatively, D is TRBD1 (6 bases). V lost 0 bases to trimming and J lost 5 bases, with 16 bases between them. Germline lookup yields CDR1 SEHNR and CDR2 FQNEAQ (reference sequence). CDR3 length: 17 amino acids.

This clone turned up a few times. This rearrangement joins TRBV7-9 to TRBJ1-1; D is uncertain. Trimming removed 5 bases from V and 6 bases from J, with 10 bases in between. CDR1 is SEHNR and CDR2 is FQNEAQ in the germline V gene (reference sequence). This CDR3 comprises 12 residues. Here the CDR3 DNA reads TGTGCCAGCAGCGCACTCCTCGCTGAAGCTTTCTTT. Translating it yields CASSALLAEAFF.

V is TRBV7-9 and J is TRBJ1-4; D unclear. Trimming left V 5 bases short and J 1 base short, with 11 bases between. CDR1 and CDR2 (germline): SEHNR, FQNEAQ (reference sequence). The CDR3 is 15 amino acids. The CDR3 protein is CASSTNSLTNEKLFF. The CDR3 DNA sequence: TGTGCCAGCAGCACCAACAGTTTAACTAATGAAAAACTGTTTTTT.

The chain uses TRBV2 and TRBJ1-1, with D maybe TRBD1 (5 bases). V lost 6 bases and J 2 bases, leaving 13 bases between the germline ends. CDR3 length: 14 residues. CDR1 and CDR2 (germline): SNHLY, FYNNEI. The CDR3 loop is CASRLLGGNTEAFF. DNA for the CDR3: TGTGCCAGCAGACTTCTGGGGGGAAACACTGAAGCTTTCTTT.

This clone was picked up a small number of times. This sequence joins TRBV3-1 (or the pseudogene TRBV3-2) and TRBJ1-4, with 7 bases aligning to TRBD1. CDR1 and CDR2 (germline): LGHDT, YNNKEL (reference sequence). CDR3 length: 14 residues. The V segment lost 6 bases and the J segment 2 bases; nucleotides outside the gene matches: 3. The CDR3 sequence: CASRTGDTNEKLFF. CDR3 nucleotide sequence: TGTGCCAGCAGAACAGGGGATACTAATGAAAAACTGTTTTTT.

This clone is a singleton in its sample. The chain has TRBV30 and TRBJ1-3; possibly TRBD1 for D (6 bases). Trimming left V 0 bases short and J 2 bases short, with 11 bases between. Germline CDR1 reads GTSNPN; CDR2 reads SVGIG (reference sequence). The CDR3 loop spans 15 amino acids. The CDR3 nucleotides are TGTGCCTGGAGTGTTGGGGGCGAAGCTGGAAACACCATATATTTT. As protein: CAWSVGGEAGNTIYF.

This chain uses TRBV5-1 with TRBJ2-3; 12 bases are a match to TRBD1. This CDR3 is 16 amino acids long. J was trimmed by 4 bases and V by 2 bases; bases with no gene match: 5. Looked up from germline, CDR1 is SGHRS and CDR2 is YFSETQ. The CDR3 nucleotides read TGCGCCAGCAGCTTTTTGGGACAGGGGGCTGCAGATACGCAGTATTTT. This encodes CASSFLGQGAADTQYF.

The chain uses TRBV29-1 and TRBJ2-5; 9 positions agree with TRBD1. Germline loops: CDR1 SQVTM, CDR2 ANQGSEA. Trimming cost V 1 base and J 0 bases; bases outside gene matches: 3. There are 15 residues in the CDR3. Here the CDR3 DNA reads TGCAGCGTTGAAGGGGGGACAGGGAACCAAGAGACCCAGTACTTC. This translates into CSVEGGTGNQETQYF.

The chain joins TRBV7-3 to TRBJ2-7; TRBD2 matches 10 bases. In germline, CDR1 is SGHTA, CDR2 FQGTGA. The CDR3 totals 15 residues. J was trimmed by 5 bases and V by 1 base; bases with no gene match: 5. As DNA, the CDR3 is TGTGCCAGCAGCTTAAGTCTAGCGGGAGTCAACGAGCAGTACTTC. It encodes CASSLSLAGVNEQYF.

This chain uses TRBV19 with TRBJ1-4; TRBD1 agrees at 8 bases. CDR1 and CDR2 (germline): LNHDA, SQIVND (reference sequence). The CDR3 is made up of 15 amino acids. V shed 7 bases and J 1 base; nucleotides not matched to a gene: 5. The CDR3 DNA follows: TGTGCCAGTATGGAGACAGGGGTAACTAATGAAAAACTGTTTTTT. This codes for CASMETGVTNEKLFF.

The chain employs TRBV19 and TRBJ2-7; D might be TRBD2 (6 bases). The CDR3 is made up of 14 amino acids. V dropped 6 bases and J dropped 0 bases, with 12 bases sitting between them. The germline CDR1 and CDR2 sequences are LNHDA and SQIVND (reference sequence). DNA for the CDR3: TGTGCCAGTAGCGGGACGACTAGCTCCTACGAGCAGTACTTC. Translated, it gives CASSGTTSSYEQYF.

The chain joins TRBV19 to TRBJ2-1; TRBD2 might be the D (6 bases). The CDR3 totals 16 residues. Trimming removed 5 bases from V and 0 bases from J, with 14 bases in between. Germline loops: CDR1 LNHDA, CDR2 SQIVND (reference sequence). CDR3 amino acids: CASSFSSAPSYNEQFF. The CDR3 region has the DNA TGTGCCAGTAGTTTCTCTAGCGCCCCCTCCTACAATGAGCAGTTCTTC.

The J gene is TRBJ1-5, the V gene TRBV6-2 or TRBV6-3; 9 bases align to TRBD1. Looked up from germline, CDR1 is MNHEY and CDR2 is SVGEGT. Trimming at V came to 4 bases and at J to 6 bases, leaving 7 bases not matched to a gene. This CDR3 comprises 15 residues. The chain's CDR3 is CASSLWTGDGQPQHF. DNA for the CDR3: TGTGCCAGCAGTTTATGGACAGGGGACGGTCAGCCCCAGCATTTT.

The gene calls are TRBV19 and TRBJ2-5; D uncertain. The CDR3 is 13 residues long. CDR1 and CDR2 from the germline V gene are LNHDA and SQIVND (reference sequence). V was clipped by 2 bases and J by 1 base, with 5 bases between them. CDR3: CASSITAQETQYF. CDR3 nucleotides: TGTGCCAGTAGTATAACAGCCCAAGAGACCCAGTACTTC.

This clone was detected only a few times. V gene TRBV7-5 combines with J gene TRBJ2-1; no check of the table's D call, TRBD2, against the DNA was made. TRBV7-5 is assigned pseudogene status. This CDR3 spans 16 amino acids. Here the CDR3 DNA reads TGTGCCAGAAATCTAATGGAGCTTTTCTCCTACAATGAGCAGTTCTTC. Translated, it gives CARNLMELFSYNEQFF.

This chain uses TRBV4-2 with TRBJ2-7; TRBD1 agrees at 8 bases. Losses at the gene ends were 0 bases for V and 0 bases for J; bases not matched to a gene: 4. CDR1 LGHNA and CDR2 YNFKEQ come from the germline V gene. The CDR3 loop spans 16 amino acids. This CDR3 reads CASSQDVQGGSYEQYF. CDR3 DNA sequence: TGTGCCAGCAGCCAAGATGTACAGGGGGGCTCCTACGAGCAGTACTTC.

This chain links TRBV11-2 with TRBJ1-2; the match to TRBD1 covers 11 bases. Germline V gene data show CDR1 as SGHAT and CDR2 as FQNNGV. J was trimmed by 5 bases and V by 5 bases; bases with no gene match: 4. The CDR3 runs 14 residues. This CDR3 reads CASSTDRGRYGYTF. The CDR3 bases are TGTGCCAGCAGCACGGACAGGGGGCGATATGGCTACACCTTC.

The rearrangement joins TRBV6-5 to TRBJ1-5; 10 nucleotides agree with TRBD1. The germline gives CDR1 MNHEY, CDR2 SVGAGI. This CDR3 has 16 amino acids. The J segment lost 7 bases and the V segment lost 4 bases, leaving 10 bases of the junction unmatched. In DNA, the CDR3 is TGTGCCAGCAGTTCAGCGGGACAGGGGTTTGAGCAGCCCCAGCATTTT. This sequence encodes CASSSAGQGFEQPQHF.

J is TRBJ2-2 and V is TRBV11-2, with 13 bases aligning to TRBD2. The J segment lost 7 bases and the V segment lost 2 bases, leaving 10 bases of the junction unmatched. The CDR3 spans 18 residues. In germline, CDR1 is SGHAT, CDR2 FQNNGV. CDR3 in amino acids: CASSLTEPGLAGFGELFF. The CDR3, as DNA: TGTGCCAGCAGCTTAACGGAACCGGGACTAGCGGGGTTCGGGGAGCTGTTTTTT.

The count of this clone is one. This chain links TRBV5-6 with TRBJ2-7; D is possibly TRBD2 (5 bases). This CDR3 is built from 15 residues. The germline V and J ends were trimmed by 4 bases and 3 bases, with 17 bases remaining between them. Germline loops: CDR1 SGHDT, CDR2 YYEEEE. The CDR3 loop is CASSGPLETFYEQYF. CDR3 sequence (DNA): TGTGCCAGCAGCGGGCCACTAGAAACCTTCTACGAGCAGTACTTC.

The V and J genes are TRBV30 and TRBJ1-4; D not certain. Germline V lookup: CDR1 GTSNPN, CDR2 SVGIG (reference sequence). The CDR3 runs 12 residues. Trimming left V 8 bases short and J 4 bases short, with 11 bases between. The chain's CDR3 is CALDTYNEKLFF. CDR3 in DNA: TGTGCCCTCGACACCTATAATGAAAAACTGTTTTTT.

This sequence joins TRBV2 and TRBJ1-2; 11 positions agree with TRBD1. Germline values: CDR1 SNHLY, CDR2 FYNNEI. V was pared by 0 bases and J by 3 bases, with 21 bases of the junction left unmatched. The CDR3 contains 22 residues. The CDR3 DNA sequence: TGTGCCAGCAGTGAAGCGTTTTTTTTTATGACCCCGGGACAGGGGGTTTACTATGGCTACACCTTC. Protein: CASSEAFFFMTPGQGVYYGYTF.

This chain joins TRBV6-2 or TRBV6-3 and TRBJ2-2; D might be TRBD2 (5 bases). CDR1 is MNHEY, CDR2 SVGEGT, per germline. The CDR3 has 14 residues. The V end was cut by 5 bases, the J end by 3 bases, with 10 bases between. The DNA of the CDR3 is TGTGCCAGCAGTCAAGAGAGGGACACCGGGGAGCTGTTTTTT. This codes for CASSQERDTGELFF.